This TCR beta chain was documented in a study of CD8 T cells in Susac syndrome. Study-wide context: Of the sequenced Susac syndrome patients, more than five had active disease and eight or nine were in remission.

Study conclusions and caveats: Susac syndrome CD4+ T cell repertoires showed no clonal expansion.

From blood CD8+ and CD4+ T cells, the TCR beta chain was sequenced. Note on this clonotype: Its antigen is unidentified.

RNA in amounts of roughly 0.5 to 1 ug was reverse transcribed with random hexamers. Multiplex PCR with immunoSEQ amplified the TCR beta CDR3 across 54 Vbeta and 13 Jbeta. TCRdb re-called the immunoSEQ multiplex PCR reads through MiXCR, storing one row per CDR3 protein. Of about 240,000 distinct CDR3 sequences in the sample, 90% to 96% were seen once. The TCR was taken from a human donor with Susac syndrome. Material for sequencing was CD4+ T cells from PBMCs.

The CDR3: CASSLALRLGETQYF. For the CDR3, the DNA is TGTGCCAGCAGTTTAGCGCTCCGCCTGGGGGAGACCCAGTACTTC. This chain uses TRBV12-3 or TRBV12-4 with TRBJ2-5; unclear D gene. The V end was cut by 0 bases, the J end by 5 bases, with 13 bases between. This CDR3 spans 15 amino acids.